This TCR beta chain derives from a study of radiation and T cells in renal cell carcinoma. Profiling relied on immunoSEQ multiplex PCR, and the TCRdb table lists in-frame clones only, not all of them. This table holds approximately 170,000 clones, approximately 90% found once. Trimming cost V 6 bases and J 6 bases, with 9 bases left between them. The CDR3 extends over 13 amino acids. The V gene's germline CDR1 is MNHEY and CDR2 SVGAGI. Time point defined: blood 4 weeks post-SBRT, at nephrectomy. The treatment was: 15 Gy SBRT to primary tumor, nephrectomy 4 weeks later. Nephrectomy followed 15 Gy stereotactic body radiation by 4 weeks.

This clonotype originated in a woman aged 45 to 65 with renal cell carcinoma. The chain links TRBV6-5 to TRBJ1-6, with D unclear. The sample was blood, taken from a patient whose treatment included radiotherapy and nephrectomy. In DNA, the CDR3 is TGTGCCAGCAGGAGGCTTCCTAATTCACCCCTCCACTTT. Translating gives CASRRLPNSPLHF.